A single sample gave rise to the 23 T cell receptor beta chains below, sequenced in a study of OX40 agonist ivuxolimab in advanced cancers. TCRdb's copy holds only in-frame clones and misses some; the assay was immunoSEQ multiplex PCR. The sample shows tens of thousands of clones, approximately 90% of them seen only once. The specimen comprised CD4+ or CD8+ T cells sorted from blood, sampled in a trial of the OX40 agonist ivuxolimab. Receptor source: an adult with an advanced solid tumor such as melanoma, head and neck, liver or kidney cancer.

This rearrangement joins TRBV6-6 to TRBJ1-1, with TRBD1 as a possible D gene (5 bases). CDR1 is MNHNY and CDR2 is SVGAGI in the germline V gene (reference sequence). V lost 6 bases to trimming and J lost 8 bases, with 19 bases between them. This CDR3 is built from 14 residues. The CDR3 DNA is TGTGCCAGCAGCCACACAGGCACGAGGGTCGAAGCTTTCTTT. Its translation: CASSHTGTRVEAFF.

The rearrangement links TRBV5-1 to TRBJ2-7, with TRBD1 identical over 10 bases. V trimming: 0 bases; J trimming: 5 bases; junction bases outside the gene matches: 5. There are 15 residues in the CDR3. CDR1 and CDR2 (germline): SGHRS, YFSETQ. The CDR3 DNA sequence: TGCGCCAGCAGCTTGGGACGGACAGGGGGGCACGAGCAGTACTTC. Protein sequence: CASSLGRTGGHEQYF.

This chain uses TRBV5-1 with TRBJ1-2; 8 bases line up with TRBD1. CDR3 length: 17 residues. Germline CDR1 is SGHRS and CDR2 is YFSETQ. V lost 4 bases to trimming and J lost 6 bases; unmatched junction nucleotides: 17. The CDR3 bases are TGCGCCAGCAGCCTCTCCGGACAGGGACGTCAGTTTGATGGCTACACCTTC. This gives the protein CASSLSGQGRQFDGYTF.

This rearrangement joins TRBV6-5 to TRBJ1-1; TRBD1 agrees at 7 bases. Germline lookup yields CDR1 MNHEY and CDR2 SVGAGI. V lost 0 bases and J lost 5; bases outside the gene matches: 6. CDR3 size: 15 residues. The CDR3 loop reads CASSYSEGALTEAFF. In DNA form, the CDR3 reads TGTGCCAGCAGTTACTCGGAGGGGGCCCTAACTGAAGCTTTCTTT.

The rearrangement uses TRBV30 and TRBJ2-2; D possibly corresponds to TRBD2 (5 bases). The CDR3 consists of 12 residues. V was cut by 3 bases and J by 6 bases, with 8 bases left in between. Germline V CDR1 and CDR2: GTSNPN, SVGIG (reference sequence). DNA of the CDR3: TGTGCCTGGAGAGAACTAGCCGGGGAGCTGTTTTTT. It yields the protein CAWRELAGELFF.

The chain uses TRBV4-3 and TRBJ2-3; possibly TRBD2 for D (6 bases). Trimming cost V 3 bases and J 1 base, with 11 bases left between them. The CDR3 sequence is 15 residues long. Per germline, CDR1 LGHNA and CDR2 YSLEER. Here the CDR3 reads CASSQGLARTDTQYF. The CDR3 bases are TGCGCCAGCAGCCAGGGGCTAGCGCGCACAGATACGCAGTATTTT.

The gene calls are TRBV6-1 and TRBJ1-5, with D unresolved. Germline assignment: CDR1 MNHNS and CDR2 SASEGT. The germline V and J ends were trimmed by 2 bases and 7 bases, with 6 bases remaining between them. This CDR3 spans 12 amino acids. The CDR3 is CASSEFRQPQHF. The CDR3 coding sequence is TGTGCCAGCAGTGAATTCCGACAGCCCCAGCATTTT.

This rearrangement joins TRBV4-1 to TRBJ2-5; unclear D gene. The J call may be mistaken, given a closer DNA end match to TRBJ2-7. Germline V gene sequence: CDR1 MGHRA, CDR2 YSYEKL. The CDR3 is 16 residues long. CDR3 in amino acids: CASSHPSMDRTYEQYF. The DNA for the CDR3 is TGCGCCAGCAGCCACCCTTCAATGGACCGAACCTACGAGCAGTACTTC.

The chain joins TRBV7-2 to TRBJ1-3; D possibly corresponds to TRBD1 (6 bases). The CDR3 spans 15 residues. Between the trimmed V and J ends, which lost 3 bases and 2 bases, there was a span of 11 bases. The V gene's germline CDR1 is SGHTA and CDR2 FQGNSA. The CDR3 region is CASSFRGGAGNTIYF. The DNA of the CDR3 is TGTGCCAGCAGCTTTAGGGGGGGTGCTGGAAACACCATATATTTT.

The chain uses TRBV2 and TRBJ2-2, with 8 bases lining up with TRBD1. The CDR3 has 14 residues. V was clipped by 6 bases and J by 6 bases; unmatched bases: 6. CDR1 is SNHLY and CDR2 is FYNNEI in the germline V gene. The CDR3 sequence: CASRDREVPGELFF. In nucleotides, the CDR3 is TGTGCCAGCAGGGACAGGGAAGTTCCCGGGGAGCTGTTTTTT.

The genes are TRBV6-5 and TRBJ1-1, with D possibly matching TRBD1 (5 bases). The V gene lost 7 bases and the J gene lost 1 base, with 16 bases spanning the gap. Germline CDR1 MNHEY, CDR2 SVGAGI. The CDR3 extends over 15 amino acids. CDR3: CASTPARGRNTEAFF. CDR3 in DNA: TGTGCCAGCACTCCCGCGCGGGGCCGGAACACTGAAGCTTTCTTT.

V is TRBV19 and J is TRBJ1-1; tentatively, D is TRBD1 (5 bases). The V and J ends lost 5 bases and 0 bases respectively, with 10 bases between them. CDR1 is LNHDA, CDR2 SQIVND, per germline (reference sequence). This CDR3 comprises 14 residues. CDR3 bases: TGTGCCAGTAGTTCGGGACTGGTGAACACTGAAGCTTTCTTT. Translating it yields CASSSGLVNTEAFF.

This chain connects TRBV6-1 to TRBJ1-1; D may be TRBD1 (5 bases). Germline V CDR1 and CDR2: MNHNS, SASEGT. Trimming removed 5 bases from V and 3 bases from J, with 13 bases in between. CDR3 length equals 14 residues. Here the CDR3 reads CASSHQGIDTEAFF. CDR3 bases: TGTGCCAGCAGTCATCAGGGTATCGACACTGAAGCTTTCTTT.

A few counts support this clone. The rearrangement uses TRBV5-1 and TRBJ1-4; maybe TRBD1 (5 bases). The CDR3 runs to 17 residues. Germline lookup yields CDR1 SGHRS and CDR2 YFSETQ. Trimming removed 4 bases from V and 7 bases from J, with 23 bases in between. The CDR3 bases are TGCGCCAGCAGCCTGGGGGGGGACCCTATTGACGGTGAAAAACTGTTTTTT. This sequence encodes CASSLGGDPIDGEKLFF.

The chain joins TRBV6-1 to TRBJ1-5, with D perhaps matching TRBD1 (6 bases). CDR3 size: 13 residues. Germline CDR1 MNHNS, CDR2 SASEGT. The V end lost 6 bases, the J end lost 6 bases, and 12 bases lay between the germline ends. The CDR3 bases are TGTGCCAGCAGCCGGACAGTTCGTCAGCCCCAGCATTTT. Translation: CASSRTVRQPQHF.

This clone appeared once. The CDR3 DNA sequence: TGTGCCAGCAGCTTACTTGGAGGGGGCCATGAAAAACTGTTTTTT. Translated, it gives CASSLLGGGHEKLFF. This chain links TRBV7-9 with TRBJ1-4; 7 nucleotides align to TRBD1. In germline, CDR1 is SEHNR, CDR2 FQNEAQ (reference sequence). The ends lost 2 bases at V and 6 bases at J; junction bases unmatched: 6. The CDR3 is 15 residues long.

This clone was found once. The rearrangement uses TRBV5-4 and TRBJ2-1; TRBD1 might be the D (5 bases). With 0 bases removed from V and 1 base from J, the gap between germline ends came to 8 bases. Germline CDR1 is SGHNT and CDR2 is YYREEE (reference sequence). The CDR3 contains 15 residues. For the CDR3, the DNA is TGTGCCAGCAGCTTGGTGGCAGGGTCCTACAATGAGCAGTTCTTC. This gives the protein CASSLVAGSYNEQFF.

The rearrangement links TRBV19 to TRBJ1-2; the D gene is possibly TRBD1 (5 bases). Germline-derived CDR1 and CDR2 are LNHDA and SQIVND (reference sequence). V shed 4 bases and J shed 1 base, with 10 bases lying between them. The CDR3 totals 14 residues. CDR3 in amino acids: CASSTLRDNYGYTF. CDR3 nucleotides: TGTGCCAGTAGTACCCTCAGGGATAACTATGGCTACACCTTC.

This chain connects TRBV10-3 to TRBJ2-2, with 8 nucleotides matching TRBD1. CDR1 and CDR2 from the germline V gene are ENHRY and SYGVKD. The V segment lost 6 bases and the J segment 1 base; nucleotides outside the gene matches: 4. The CDR3 has 15 residues. In nucleotides, the CDR3 is TGTGCCATCAGGAAGACAGGGGTGAACACCGGGGAGCTGTTTTTT. It codes for CAIRKTGVNTGELFF.

V usage is TRBV5-6 and J usage is TRBJ1-2; D remains ambiguous. Trimming left V 0 bases short and J 3 bases short, with 6 bases between. The V gene's germline CDR1 is SGHDT and CDR2 YYEEEE. The CDR3 is made up of 13 amino acids. Written as DNA, the CDR3 is TGTGCCAGCAGCTTGGATCCAGACTATGGCTACACCTTC. As protein: CASSLDPDYGYTF.

This clone was seen only once. The genes are TRBV7-2 and TRBJ2-7; TRBD1 matches at 8 bases. CDR3 length equals 15 residues. Per germline, CDR1 SGHTA and CDR2 FQGNSA. Losses at the gene ends were 0 bases for V and 6 bases for J; bases not matched to a gene: 7. In DNA form, the CDR3 reads TGTGCCAGCAGCTTAGCTAGCAGGGGGCCAACCGAGCAGTACTTC. Amino acids: CASSLASRGPTEQYF.

V usage is TRBV7-9 and J usage is TRBJ2-1; 7 bases map to TRBD1. The V and J ends lost 5 bases and 7 bases, in that order; junction bases with no gene match: 11. CDR3 length: 15 residues. CDR1 and CDR2 (germline): SEHNR, FQNEAQ (reference sequence). The CDR3 DNA sequence: TGTGCCAGCAGCCAAAGGAGAGAACAGGGGAATGAGCAGTTCTTC. It codes for CASSQRREQGNEQFF.

The chain carries TRBV18 and TRBJ1-4; 7 bases match TRBD1. The germline V gene encodes CDR1 KGHSH and CDR2 LQKENI. Germline trimming cut 4 bases from V and 8 bases from J; bases unmatched to any gene: 7. The CDR3 extends over 14 amino acids. CDR3 nucleotide sequence: TGTGCCAGCTCACGACAGGGATCAGGGGAAAAACTGTTTTTT. Translated: CASSRQGSGEKLFF.